The clone carrying this T cell receptor beta chain was picked up a small number of times. The antigen remains undetermined. For the second PCR, which ran for about 7 to 11 cycles, a sample-barcoded 5' primer and a J-beta primer mix were used. Every single cDNA molecule received a tag from a template-switch adaptor with 12 random nucleotides. One entry per CDR3 protein results from TCRdb running MiXCR on the 5' RACE reads. Of about 1,400,000 distinct CDR3 sequences in the sample, around 42% are singletons; the top ten hold under 8%. The CDR3 is 16 amino acids. Germline V gene sequence: CDR1 MNHNY, CDR2 SVGAGI (reference sequence). Trimming took 1 base from V and 8 from J, leaving 15 bases between them. The data were taken from a study of blood T cells in healthy people across ages. The study's findings and limits: Estimates of total diversity, which came from one million sequenced T cells, were considered to be underestimates. Among long-lived donors, naive CD4+ cells were more numerous and diversity higher than in aged donors.

Samples each yielded at least 5 micrograms of total RNA. Sequenced sample: blood. The receptor was isolated from a woman in her late teens or twenties in good health. The V call is TRBV6-6, the J call TRBJ1-6, with D possibly being TRBD1 (5 bases). CDR3 DNA sequence: TGTGCCAGCAGTTACTTGACCGGGACCGGGCATTCACCCCTCCACTTT. Its translation is CASSYLTGTGHSPLHF.